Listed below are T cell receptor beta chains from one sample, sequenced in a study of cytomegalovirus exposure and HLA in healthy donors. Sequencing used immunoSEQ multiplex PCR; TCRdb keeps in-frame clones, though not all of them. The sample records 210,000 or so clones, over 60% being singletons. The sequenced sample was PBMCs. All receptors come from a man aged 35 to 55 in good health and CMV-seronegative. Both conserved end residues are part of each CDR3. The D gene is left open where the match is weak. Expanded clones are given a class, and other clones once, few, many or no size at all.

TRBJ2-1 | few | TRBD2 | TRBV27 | CASSPLPPGLATGGNIDSYNEQFF | TGTGCCAGCAGTCCCCTCCCACCGGGACTAGCGACCGGCGGGAATATTGACTCCTACAATGAGCAGTTCTTC
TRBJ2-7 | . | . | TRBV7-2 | CASSLPQAGPYEQYF | TGTGCCAGCAGTTTACCCCAAGCGGGTCCTTACGAGCAGTACTTC
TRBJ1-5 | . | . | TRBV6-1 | CASSGNKGGAPIQPQHF | TGTGCCAGCAGTGGGAACAAGGGGGGGGCTCCGATACAGCCCCAGCATTTT
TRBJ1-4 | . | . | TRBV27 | CASSLSSLGEKLFF | TGTGCCAGCAGTTTATCGAGTCTCGGTGAAAAACTGTTTTTT
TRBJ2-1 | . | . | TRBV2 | CASSLDTLVGEQFF | TGTGCCAGCAGCTTGGACACCCTAGTGGGGGAGCAGTTCTTC
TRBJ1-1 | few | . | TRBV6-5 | CATSSLNTEAFF | TGTGCCACCTCCAGTCTTAACACTGAAGCTTTCTTT
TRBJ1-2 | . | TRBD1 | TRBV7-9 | CASRGAGQGIFGYTF | TGTGCCAGCAGAGGTGCCGGACAGGGGATTTTTGGCTACACCTTC
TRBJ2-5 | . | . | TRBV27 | CASSSSPEGEETQYF | TGTGCCAGCAGTTCCTCCCCTGAGGGGGAAGAGACCCAGTACTTC
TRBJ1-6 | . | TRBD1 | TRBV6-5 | CASTTRTGGSSPLHF | TGTGCCAGCACCACGAGGACAGGGGGTAGTTCACCCCTCCACTTT
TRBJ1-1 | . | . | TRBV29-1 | CSVVGGAELNTEAFF | TGCAGCGTTGTAGGGGGGGCAGAATTGAACACTGAAGCTTTCTTT
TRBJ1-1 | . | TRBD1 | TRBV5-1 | CASTLNSGGSTEAFF | TGCGCCAGCACCTTAAATTCAGGGGGATCCACTGAAGCTTTCTTT
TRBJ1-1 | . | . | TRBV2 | CASTLGEVSTEAFF | TGTGCCAGCACCCTCGGGGAAGTAAGCACTGAAGCTTTCTTT
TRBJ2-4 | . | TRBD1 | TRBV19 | CASSLGQLAKNIQYF | TGTGCCAGTAGTCTGGGACAGTTAGCCAAAAACATTCAGTACTTC
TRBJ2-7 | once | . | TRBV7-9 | CASGPRDSRGEQYF | TGTGCCAGCGGACCCCGAGACTCCCGGGGCGAGCAGTACTTC
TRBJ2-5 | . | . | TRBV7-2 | CASSQGEGGAQYF | TGTGCCAGCAGCCAGGGTGAGGGGGGGGCCCAGTACTTC
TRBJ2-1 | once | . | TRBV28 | CASRGPGRYNEQFF | TGTGCCAGCCGTGGGCCCGGTCGGTACAATGAGCAGTTCTTC
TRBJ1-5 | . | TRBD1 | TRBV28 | CASTTWEGQGRKPQHF | TGTGCCAGCACCACTTGGGAGGGACAGGGAAGGAAGCCCCAGCATTTT
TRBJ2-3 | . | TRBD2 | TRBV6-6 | CASINLAGSTDTQYF | TGTGCCAGCATCAACCTAGCGGGGAGCACAGATACGCAGTATTTT
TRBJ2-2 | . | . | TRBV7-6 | CASSSGSGELFF | TGTGCCAGCAGCTCAGGATCTGGGGAGCTGTTTTTT
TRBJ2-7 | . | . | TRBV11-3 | CASSLGQFSYEQYF | TGTGCCAGCAGCTTAGGACAGTTTTCCTACGAGCAGTACTTC
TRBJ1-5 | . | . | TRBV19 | CASSISSVNQPQHF | TGTGCCAGTAGTATAAGCAGCGTCAATCAGCCCCAGCATTTT
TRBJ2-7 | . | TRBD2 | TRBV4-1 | CASSQAGPSGSYEQYF | TGCGCCAGCAGCCAAGCCGGGCCTAGCGGATCCTACGAGCAGTACTTC
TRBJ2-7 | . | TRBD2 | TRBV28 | CASRGRDSGRGERGYEQYF | TGTGCCAGCAGGGGAAGAGATAGCGGGAGAGGGGAGAGGGGCTACGAGCAGTACTTC
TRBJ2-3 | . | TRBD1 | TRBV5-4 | CASSFNRDRGLDTQYF | TGTGCCAGCAGTTTCAACCGGGACAGGGGGCTAGATACGCAGTATTTT
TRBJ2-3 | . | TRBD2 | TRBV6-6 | CASGLAGATDTQYF | TGTGCCAGTGGACTAGCGGGGGCCACAGATACGCAGTATTTT
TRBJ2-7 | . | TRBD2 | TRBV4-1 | CASSQGAGGPSEQYF | TGCGCCAGCAGCCAGGGAGCGGGGGGGCCTAGCGAGCAGTACTTC
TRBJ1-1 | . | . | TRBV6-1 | CASSEARRERAFF | TGTGCCAGCAGTGAAGCGCGGAGGGAACGGGCTTTCTTT
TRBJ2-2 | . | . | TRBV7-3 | CASRPSSTGELFF | TGTGCCAGCAGGCCCTCTAGCACCGGGGAGCTGTTTTTT
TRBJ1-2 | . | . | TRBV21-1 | CASSTDRDRESKDYGYTF | TGTGCCAGCAGCACCGACCGGGACAGGGAAAGTAAGGACTATGGCTACACCTTC
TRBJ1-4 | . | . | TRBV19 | CASSISSLEKLFF | TGTGCCAGTAGTATATCGTCCCTTGAAAAACTGTTTTTT
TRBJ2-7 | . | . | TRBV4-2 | CASSQQRAYEQYF | TGTGCCAGCAGCCAGCAAAGAGCCTACGAGCAGTACTTC
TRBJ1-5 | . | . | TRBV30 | CAWNGPPREGVFYQPQHF | TGTGCCTGGAACGGACCCCCCCGGGAGGGTGTGTTTTATCAGCCCCAGCATTTT
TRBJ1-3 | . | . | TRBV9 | CASSVGLGASGNTIYF | TGTGCCAGCAGCGTAGGCTTGGGGGCCTCTGGAAACACCATATATTTT
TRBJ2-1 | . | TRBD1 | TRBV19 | CASSISVRGRWNEQFF | TGTGCCAGTAGTATTAGTGTCAGGGGGCGTTGGAATGAGCAGTTCTTC
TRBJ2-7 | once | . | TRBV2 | CASTTSRVLYEQYF | TGTGCCAGCACCACCTCCCGGGTGCTATACGAGCAGTACTTC